The subject of this entry is one TCR beta chain. The sample contains more than one DNA sequence encoding this CDR3. The sample comes from a study of cytomegalovirus exposure and HLA in healthy donors. Vbeta (60) and Jbeta (13) primers were used in the PCR. Per the authors' pipeline: Per a later analysis, the number of unique TCR beta chains was approximately 80 million, of which about 10 million were shared. Method: immunoSEQ multiplex PCR; TCRdb's copy keeps in-frame clones and lacks some. The V and J calls and clone size come from that table; D and trimming were worked out from the DNA. The sample comprises about 160,000 clones, about 85% of which are singletons, and 3.5% rests with the top ten. This CDR3 region has 18 residues. J was trimmed by 5 bases and V by 2 bases; bases with no gene match: 10. Germline V gene lookup returns CDR1 SGHDT and CDR2 YYEEEE.

The sequenced sample consisted of PBMCs. The source is a human donor in good health. V usage is TRBV5-6 and J usage is TRBJ2-7; TRBD2 matches at 16 bases. CDR3 sequence: CASSFPPGLAGGQNEQYF. Here the CDR3 DNA reads TGTGCCAGCAGCTTCCCTCCGGGACTAGCGGGGGGGCAAAACGAGCAGTACTTC.